Shown below are 28 T cell receptor beta chains from a single sample sequenced in a study of molecular identifiers for immune sequencing clone quantification. MiXCR, applied by TCRdb to the PCR reads, yields one record per CDR3 protein. Altogether around 65,000 distinct CDR3 sequences are present, 15% to 20% being singletons, with the ten largest covering around 1.6%. The sample taken for sequencing was naive CD8+ T cells from blood, with Jurkat cell RNA spiked in. The subset was: FACS-sorted CD8+CD4-CCR7+CD45RA+ naive T cells. The receptors shown here come from a human donor in good health. Some libraries in this study had Jurkat cell RNA spiked in.

This clonotype was detected only a few times. This CDR3 is CASSLSYYEQYF. The DNA of the CDR3 is TGTGCCAGCTCACTCAGTTACTACGAGCAGTACTTC. This chain joins TRBV18 and TRBJ2-7; D call uncertain. Trimming removed 4 bases at V and 3 bases at J, with 7 bases between. Germline V gene data show CDR1 as KGHSH and CDR2 as LQKENI. This CDR3 has 12 residues.

The V call is TRBV4-1, the J call TRBJ2-2; 7 bases line up with TRBD2. CDR1 and CDR2 from the germline V gene are MGHRA and YSYEKL. The V gene end was trimmed by 1 base and the J gene end by 3 bases; junction bases not matched to a gene: 14. CDR3 length: 19 amino acids. The CDR3: CASSQVFGGEGLDTGELFF. The DNA for the CDR3 is TGCGCCAGCAGCCAAGTTTTTGGGGGGGAGGGGTTGGACACCGGGGAGCTGTTTTTT.

This clonotype showed up many times. The genes are TRBV18 and TRBJ2-7, with TRBD2 identical over 7 bases. The CDR3 length is 15 residues. CDR1 KGHSH and CDR2 LQKENI come from the germline V gene. With V trimmed by 3 bases and J by 5 bases, 10 bases remained unmatched. Here the CDR3 DNA reads TGTGCCAGCTCACCTGCGGCAGTCAGCGGGAACGAGCAGTACTTC. It translates to CASSPAAVSGNEQYF.

Only a few counts were recorded for this clonotype. The chain employs TRBV27 and TRBJ2-3, with D tentatively TRBD1 (6 bases). CDR3 length: 19 residues. Germline-derived CDR1 and CDR2 are MNHEY and SMNVEV (reference sequence). Trimming took off 6 bases at V and 3 bases at J, with 28 bases between the two ends. CDR3 amino acids: CASSTNTGPQGGRTDTQYF. CDR3 sequence (DNA): TGTGCCAGCAGCACAAATACGGGACCACAGGGTGGCCGAACAGATACGCAGTATTTT.

This clonotype came up many times. This chain connects TRBV4-3 to TRBJ2-1; TRBD2 aligns across 11 bases. CDR3 length: 18 amino acids. Germline V gene lookup returns CDR1 LGHNA and CDR2 YSLEER. J was trimmed by 2 bases and V by 0 bases; bases with no gene match: 6. The CDR3 DNA follows: TGCGCCAGCAGCCAAGATATTGCTAGCGGGAGGCCCTACAATGAGCAGTTCTTC. Amino acids: CASSQDIASGRPYNEQFF.

The table lists this clonotype with many counts. V is TRBV27 and J is TRBJ1-5; D is ambiguous. The CDR3 length is 14 residues. Germline V gene sequence: CDR1 MNHEY, CDR2 SMNVEV (reference sequence). The V gene lost 6 bases and the J gene lost 1 base, with 10 bases spanning the gap. This chain's CDR3 is CASREGLSNQPQHF. The CDR3 DNA reads TGTGCCAGCAGGGAAGGGTTGAGCAATCAGCCCCAGCATTTT.

The chain uses TRBV19 and TRBJ2-2; 10 positions match TRBD2. The CDR3 runs 18 residues. The germline V gene has CDR1 LNHDA and CDR2 SQIVND (reference sequence). The junction had 21 bases not matched to a gene; V was cut back by 10 bases and J by 7 bases. The CDR3 here is CATSLAKSGTSVHGELFF. The CDR3 region has the DNA TGTGCCACTAGCTTGGCAAAAAGTGGGACTAGCGTGCACGGGGAGCTGTTTTTT.

As for this clonotype: A much more abundant neighbour one base away suggests this may be a read error. V and J are TRBV27 and TRBJ1-1; TRBD1 matches 8 bases. CDR1 is MNHEY and CDR2 is SMNVEV in the germline V gene (reference sequence). Trimming took 2 bases from V and 3 from J; bases not matched to a gene: 14. The CDR3 loop spans 18 amino acids. CDR3 sequence: CASSLRVIQAGGYTEAFF. CDR3 nucleotides: TGTGCCAGCAGTTTAAGAGTCATCCAGGCAGGGGGCTACACTGAAGCTTTCTTT.

On this clonotype itself: This clone may be a read error of a much larger clone one base away. The chain is built from TRBV7-9 and TRBJ2-7, with D uncertain. The V end lost 5 bases, the J end lost 3 bases, and 14 bases lay between the germline ends. CDR1 and CDR2 from the germline V gene are SEHNR and FQNEAQ (reference sequence). CDR3 length: 14 residues. CDR3 in amino acids: CASSTTRAFYEQYF. The CDR3 region has the DNA TGTGCCAGCAGCACGACTCGCGCTTTCTACGAGCAGTACTTC.

Ten or more counts support this clonotype. This chain connects TRBV7-9 to TRBJ1-2; maybe TRBD1 (5 bases). The CDR3 totals 16 residues. With 1 base removed from V and 3 bases from J, the gap between germline ends came to 15 bases. Germline V gene lookup returns CDR1 SEHNR and CDR2 FQNEAQ (reference sequence). CDR3 in DNA: TGTGCCAGCAGCTTAGGTCCCACGGGGCCGCACTATGGCTACACCTTC. Amino acid sequence: CASSLGPTGPHYGYTF.

The table lists this clonotype with many counts. The J gene is TRBJ1-1, the V gene TRBV27, with TRBD1 matching 7 bases. From germline, CDR1 is MNHEY and CDR2 SMNVEV (reference sequence). The CDR3 has 14 amino acids. Trimming cost V 1 base and J 8 bases; bases outside gene matches: 7. The CDR3 sequence: CASSLFFEDREAFF. The DNA for the CDR3 is TGTGCCAGCAGTTTATTTTTTGAGGACAGGGAAGCTTTCTTT.

The V gene is TRBV12-3 or TRBV12-4, the J gene TRBJ2-6; D gene unclear. V dropped 8 bases and J dropped 0 bases, with 11 bases sitting between them. The CDR3 has 15 residues. CDR3 DNA: TGTGCCAGCTCCTCTGGGGTCTCTGGGGCCAACGTCCTGACTTTC. Its translation: CASSSGVSGANVLTF.

This clonotype appeared many times. This chain joins TRBV7-9 and TRBJ2-5; D gene uncertain. Deletions cut 6 bases from V and 2 bases from J, with 10 bases between. CDR1 is SEHNR and CDR2 is FQNEAQ in the germline V gene (reference sequence). The CDR3 runs 13 residues. CDR3 coding DNA: TGTGCCAGCAGAAGGGTTCTACAAGAGACCCAGTACTTC. Protein sequence: CASRRVLQETQYF.

This clonotype showed up many times. The chain has TRBV12-3 or TRBV12-4 and TRBJ1-4, with D tentatively TRBD1 (6 bases). V was trimmed by 8 bases and J by 7 bases, leaving 17 bases between them. The CDR3 runs to 14 residues. CDR3 in amino acids: CASLEAGGGEKLFF. CDR3 nucleotides: TGTGCCAGCCTTGAGGCGGGGGGCGGTGAAAAACTGTTTTTT.

This clonotype has a count of ten or more. The chain recombines TRBV30 with TRBJ2-2, with D unresolved. Trimming left V 3 bases short and J 4 bases short, with 3 bases between. The CDR3 runs to 11 residues. Germline lookup yields CDR1 GTSNPN and CDR2 SVGIG (reference sequence). CDR3 coding DNA: TGTGCCTGGAGAATCACCGGGGAGCTGTTTTTT. Translating gives CAWRITGELFF.

This chain joins TRBV28 and TRBJ1-1, with TRBD1 as a possible D gene (5 bases). Deletions cut 2 bases from V and 1 base from J, with 11 bases between. Germline-derived CDR1 and CDR2 are MDHEN and SYDVKM. This CDR3 comprises 15 residues. The CDR3 spells CASSLPDSRNTEAFF. The CDR3 DNA reads as TGTGCCAGCAGTTTACCCGACAGTAGGAACACTGAAGCTTTCTTT.

This clonotype occurred many times. The gene calls are TRBV28 and TRBJ2-7; 11 bases fit TRBD2. Looked up from germline, CDR1 is MDHEN and CDR2 is SYDVKM. V dropped 4 bases and J dropped 2; count of bases not matched to a gene: 1. The CDR3 is made up of 14 amino acids. The CDR3, as DNA: TGTGCCAGCAGTTGGACTAGCGGGCCCTACGAGCAGTACTTC. This sequence encodes CASSWTSGPYEQYF.

Points on this clonotype: A much more abundant neighbour one base away suggests this may be a read error. The V and J genes are TRBV6-2 or TRBV6-3 and TRBJ2-1, with 7 bases fitting TRBD2. V dropped 2 bases and J dropped 1; count of bases not matched to a gene: 11. The V gene's germline CDR1 is MNHEY and CDR2 SVGEGT. CDR3 length: 18 amino acids. CDR3 sequence (DNA): TGTGCCAGCAGTTACCTGGGAACTAGCGTTACGTCCTACAATGAGCAGTTCTTC. Amino acid sequence: CASSYLGTSVTSYNEQFF.

This clonotype was picked up many times. This chain links TRBV5-1 with TRBJ2-7, with 7 bases that match TRBD1. The CDR3 sequence is 13 residues long. Germline lookup yields CDR1 SGHRS and CDR2 YFSETQ. With V trimmed by 4 bases and J by 3 bases, 4 bases remained unmatched. The CDR3 DNA is TGCGCCAGCAGCAGGGGACAGAACTACGAGCAGTACTTC. The encoded protein is CASSRGQNYEQYF. The full variable domain, with the rest looked up from reference TRBV5-1 and TRBJ2-7, is KAGVTQTPRYLIKTRGQQVTLSCSPISGHRSVSWYQQTPGQGLQFLFEYFSETQRNKGNFPGRFSGRQFSNSRSEMNVSTLELGDSALYLCASSRGQNYEQYFGPGTRLTVT.

This clonotype showed up just a few times. The chain has TRBV10-1 and TRBJ2-3; D is possibly TRBD2 (5 bases). The germline gives CDR1 WNHNN, CDR2 SYGVQD (reference sequence). This CDR3 spans 15 amino acids. Deletions cut 2 bases from V and 0 bases from J, with 9 bases between. The CDR3 DNA reads TGCGCCAGCAGTGAGAGAGGGATTAGCACAGATACGCAGTATTTT. This translates into CASSERGISTDTQYF.

This clonotype was observed at least ten times. The chain links TRBV11-3 to TRBJ2-3; TRBD2 matches 7 bases. CDR1 and CDR2 from the germline V gene are SGHNT and YENEEA. The CDR3 runs to 16 residues. The V and J ends lost 5 bases and 6 bases, in that order; junction bases with no gene match: 14. CDR3 protein: CASSPWAGAVGDTQYF. The CDR3 region has the DNA TGTGCCAGCAGCCCCTGGGCGGGAGCTGTTGGGGATACGCAGTATTTT.

A word on this clonotype: Sequence at one end of the junction differs from germline and may be a read error. This chain connects TRBV20-1 to TRBJ2-4; possible D gene TRBD1, 5 bases. CDR3 length equals 18 residues. The V gene's germline CDR1 is DFQATT and CDR2 SNEGSKA (reference sequence). This CDR3 reads CNARSGPPLYSDKNIRYF. The CDR3 bases are TGCAATGCTAGAAGTGGTCCCCCCCTTTACTCGGACAAAAACATTCGGTACTTC.

This clonotype was recorded many times. The chain combines TRBV10-3 with TRBJ2-3; D unresolved. CDR3 size: 12 residues. The V and J ends lost 0 bases and 2 bases respectively, with 0 bases between them. Germline V gene sequence: CDR1 ENHRY, CDR2 SYGVKD. CDR3: CAISESTDTQYF. The CDR3 coding sequence is TGTGCCATCAGTGAGTCCACAGATACGCAGTATTTT.

This clonotype occurred many times. CDR3 bases: TGTGCCAGCAGCTTAGTAGAAAGGGCGAACACTGAAGCTTTCTTT. This translates into CASSLVERANTEAFF. This chain uses TRBV11-3 with TRBJ1-1; the D is unclear. This CDR3 contains 15 residues. Germline V CDR1 and CDR2: SGHNT, YENEEA. Trimming stripped 1 base from V and 1 base from J, with 10 bases between. The variable domain in full, with the rest retrieved from reference TRBV11-3 and TRBJ1-1, is EAGVVQSPRYKIIEKKQPVAFWCNPISGHNTLYWYLQNLGQGPELLIRYENEEAVDDSQLPKDRFSAERLKGVDSTLKIQPAELGDSAVYLCASSLVERANTEAFFGQGTRLTVV.

This clonotype was seen repeatedly, ten times or more. The V gene is TRBV6-2 or TRBV6-3, the J gene TRBJ2-4; D perhaps matches TRBD1 (7 bases). This CDR3 is built from 17 residues. The germline CDR1 and CDR2 sequences are MNHEY and SVGEGT. Trimming stripped 8 bases from V and 0 bases from J, with 20 bases between. CDR3 loop: CASRSWRGPLAKNIQYF. The CDR3 DNA sequence: TGTGCCAGCCGTAGCTGGAGGGGGCCCCTAGCCAAAAACATTCAGTACTTC.

This clonotype was counted ten times or more. The V and J genes are TRBV20-1 and TRBJ2-1; the D is unclear. Germline V lookup: CDR1 DFQATT, CDR2 SNEGSKA (reference sequence). This CDR3 contains 15 residues. V was shortened by 0 bases and J by 0 bases, with 9 bases between the two germline ends. In DNA form, the CDR3 reads TGCAGTGCTAGAGATCTGCTGGCCTCCTACAATGAGCAGTTCTTC. Its translation: CSARDLLASYNEQFF.

There are a few counts of this clonotype. J is TRBJ2-7 and V is TRBV6-2 or TRBV6-3; D ambiguous. V was clipped by 0 bases and J by 3 bases, with 6 bases between them. CDR1 MNHEY and CDR2 SVGEGT come from the germline V gene. The CDR3 consists of 13 residues. For the CDR3, the DNA is TGTGCCAGCAGTTACTCGATGGGCTACGAGCAGTACTTC. Translating gives CASSYSMGYEQYF.

This clonotype came up a few times. The rearrangement joins TRBV29-1 to TRBJ2-7; D is uncertain. Looked up from germline, CDR1 is SQVTM and CDR2 is ANQGSEA. CDR3 length: 13 residues. The germline V and J ends were trimmed by 0 bases and 3 bases, with 9 bases remaining between them. The CDR3 DNA is TGCAGCGTTGAAGATCGGTACAGCTACGAGCAGTACTTC. Amino acids: CSVEDRYSYEQYF.